The next 17 T cell receptor beta chains were all read from a single sample in a study of blood T cell repertoires in COVID-19. Assay used: immunoSEQ multiplex PCR; TCRdb lists only in-frame clones, some missing. The table shows more than 300,000 clones, with just under 90% occurring only once. The source material was peripheral blood. The source of these receptors is a woman aged 25 to 39 with COVID-19, enrolled during active disease.

The V gene is TRBV18, the J gene TRBJ1-5; D remains ambiguous. Trimming took 5 bases from V and 4 from J, leaving 6 bases between them. In germline, CDR1 is KGHSH, CDR2 LQKENI. The CDR3 is 12 amino acids. CDR3 nucleotides: TGTGCCAGCTCAGAGGCAAATCAGCCCCAGCATTTT. It codes for CASSEANQPQHF.

This chain connects TRBV7-9 to TRBJ1-1; TRBD1 might be the D (6 bases). Germline CDR1 is SEHNR and CDR2 is FQNEAQ (reference sequence). The CDR3 loop spans 14 amino acids. Trimming left V 5 bases short and J 0 bases short, with 10 bases between. As DNA, the CDR3 is TGTGCCAGCAGCATCTCAGGGGTGAACACTGAAGCTTTCTTT. Protein: CASSISGVNTEAFF.

The CDR3 loop reads CASTIGVMNTEAFF. In DNA form, the CDR3 reads TGTGCCAGCACCATAGGGGTGATGAACACTGAAGCTTTCTTT. This chain connects TRBV6-6 to TRBJ1-1; possibly TRBD1 for D (5 bases). Germline CDR1 is MNHNY and CDR2 is SVGAGI (reference sequence). The CDR3 spans 14 residues. V was trimmed by 7 bases and J by 0 bases, leaving 12 bases between them.

The chain uses TRBV2 and TRBJ1-5, with D tentatively TRBD1 (6 bases). Germline V gene sequence: CDR1 SNHLY, CDR2 FYNNEI. The CDR3 extends over 14 amino acids. V lost 2 bases and J 5 bases, leaving 10 bases between the germline ends. The CDR3 DNA sequence: TGTGCCAGCAGTGAACCGGACAGATATCAGCCCCAGCATTTT. It specifies CASSEPDRYQPQHF.

A single count supports this clone. V usage is TRBV13 and J usage is TRBJ1-1; D may be TRBD1 (6 bases). Trimming shortened V by 1 base and J by 8 bases, and 14 bases separated the two germline ends. The V gene's germline CDR1 is PRHDT and CDR2 FYEKMQ (reference sequence). CDR3 length equals 14 residues. The CDR3 nucleotides read TGTGCCAGCAGCTTAGTTGTGGTCGGGACAGAAGCTTTCTTT. Amino acids: CASSLVVVGTEAFF.

The chain couples TRBV5-4 to TRBJ2-3, with 7 bases fitting TRBD1. The CDR3 length is 15 residues. Trimming at V came to 0 bases and at J to 0 bases, leaving 1 base not matched to a gene. Germline lookup yields CDR1 SGHNT and CDR2 YYREEE (reference sequence). The CDR3 sequence is CASSLVGQSTDTQYF. CDR3 bases: TGTGCCAGCAGCTTGGTGGGACAGAGCACAGATACGCAGTATTTT. The full variable domain, its missing parts supplied by reference TRBV5-4 and TRBJ2-3, is ETGVTQSPTHLIKTRGQQVTLRCSSQSGHNTVSWYQQALGQGPQFIFQYYREEENGRGNFPPRFSGLQFPNYSSELNVNALELDDSALYLCASSLVGQSTDTQYFGPGTRLTVL.

The rearrangement uses TRBV7-8 and TRBJ2-7, with a tentative D call TRBD1 (5 bases). Germline assignment: CDR1 SGHVS and CDR2 FQNEAQ. The ends were cut back, 7 bases at V and 4 bases at J, with 23 bases in the middle. The CDR3 has 16 residues. In nucleotides, the CDR3 is TGTGCCAGCACCAAAACCCGCCGCAGGGAACTGTACGAGCAGTACTTC. This gives the protein CASTKTRRRELYEQYF. Using reference TRBV7-8 and TRBJ2-7 for the parts outside the CDR3, the full variable domain is GAGVSQSPRYKVAKRGQDVALRCDPISGHVSLFWYQQALGQGPEFLTYFQNEAQLDKSGLPSDRFFAERPEGSVSTLKIQRTQQEDSAVYLCASTKTRRRELYEQYFGPGTRLTVT.

V and J are TRBV7-9 and TRBJ1-1; 7 bases are a match to TRBD1. Germline lookup yields CDR1 SEHNR and CDR2 FQNEAQ (reference sequence). The CDR3 spans 16 residues. Trimming at V came to 0 bases and at J to 6 bases, leaving 10 bases not matched to a gene. CDR3 region: CASSLAETGSKAEAFF. The CDR3 DNA reads TGTGCCAGCAGCTTAGCCGAGACAGGGAGTAAGGCTGAAGCTTTCTTT.

CDR3 DNA: TGTGCCAGCAGCGCTGGACAGGGTACTCCCGAGCAGTACTTC. Translation: CASSAGQGTPEQYF. The rearrangement joins TRBV9 to TRBJ2-7, with TRBD1 matching over 8 bases. Germline CDR1 SGDLS, CDR2 YYNGEE. This CDR3 spans 14 amino acids. V lost 3 bases to trimming and J lost 6 bases; unmatched junction nucleotides: 8.

Concerning this clone itself: At one end, the junction sequence differs from germline, possibly due to a read error. The genes are TRBV6-6 and TRBJ1-2, with 7 bases that match TRBD1. The CDR3 is 13 amino acids. Germline V lookup: CDR1 MNHNY, CDR2 SVGAGI (reference sequence). CDR3 nucleotides: TGTGCCAGCAGTTCTCAGGGGGGCTATGGCTACACCTTT. Translated, it gives CASSSQGGYGYTF.

This clone was picked up one time. The rearrangement uses TRBV7-6 and TRBJ2-7; no clear D. Germline CDR1 is SGHVS and CDR2 is FNYEAQ. This CDR3 comprises 17 residues. V lost 1 base, J lost 2 bases, and 18 bases lay in between. The CDR3 region has the DNA TGTGCCAGCAGCTTAGGGGCCGCCACCACAGTTCCCTACGAGCAGTACTTC. Its translation is CASSLGAATTVPYEQYF.

V and J are TRBV5-1 and TRBJ2-2, with 7 bases identical to TRBD1. The CDR3 is made up of 16 amino acids. V shed 2 bases, J shed 0 bases, and the junction held 4 bases outside the gene matches. CDR1 SGHRS and CDR2 YFSETQ come from the germline V gene. The CDR3 spells CASSFAGGTNTGELFF. In nucleotides, the CDR3 is TGCGCCAGCAGCTTTGCAGGGGGTACGAACACCGGGGAGCTGTTTTTT.

The chain is built from TRBV6-5 and TRBJ1-4; TRBD1 matches 7 bases. Germline CDR1 reads MNHEY; CDR2 reads SVGAGI. The ends lost 0 bases at V and 5 bases at J; junction bases unmatched: 3. The CDR3 loop spans 15 amino acids. The CDR3: CASSYSGQPNEKLFF. Here the CDR3 DNA reads TGTGCCAGCAGTTACTCGGGACAGCCAAATGAAAAACTGTTTTTT.

The V gene is TRBV7-8, the J gene TRBJ2-5; 8 bases match TRBD2. This CDR3 region has 15 residues. J lost 5 bases, V lost 6 bases, and 11 bases had no gene match. Germline CDR1 reads SGHVS; CDR2 reads FQNEAQ. The CDR3 here is CASRFRGGRGETQYF. CDR3 bases: TGTGCCAGCAGATTTCGGGGGGGCCGAGGGGAGACCCAGTACTTC.

This clone was detected only once. This sequence joins TRBV19 and TRBJ1-1; 10 nucleotides match TRBD1. This CDR3 is built from 15 residues. CDR1 and CDR2 from the germline V gene are LNHDA and SQIVND (reference sequence). Losses at the gene ends were 3 bases for V and 1 base for J; bases not matched to a gene: 2. CDR3 coding DNA: TGTGCCAGTAGTATGACAGGGGGCGCGAACACTGAAGCTTTCTTT. This translates into CASSMTGGANTEAFF.

This clone has a handful of counts. The J gene is TRBJ1-6, the V gene TRBV4-1, with TRBD1 identical over 8 bases. After removal of 4 bases from V and 8 bases from J, the junction contained 13 bases not matched to a gene. From germline, CDR1 is MGHRA and CDR2 YSYEKL. The CDR3 consists of 17 residues. CDR3 residues: CASSRGQAVDGDSPLHF. In DNA form, the CDR3 reads TGCGCCAGCAGCCGGGGACAGGCCGTCGACGGCGATTCACCCCTCCACTTT.

This chain links TRBV28 with TRBJ1-2; the match to TRBD1 covers 10 bases. The length of the CDR3 is 14 residues. V lost 5 bases, J lost 1 base, and 1 base stayed unmatched. CDR1 and CDR2 (germline): MDHEN, SYDVKM. The CDR3 here is CASSRTGGNYGYTF. In DNA, the CDR3 is TGTGCCAGCAGTCGGACAGGGGGTAACTATGGCTACACCTTC.